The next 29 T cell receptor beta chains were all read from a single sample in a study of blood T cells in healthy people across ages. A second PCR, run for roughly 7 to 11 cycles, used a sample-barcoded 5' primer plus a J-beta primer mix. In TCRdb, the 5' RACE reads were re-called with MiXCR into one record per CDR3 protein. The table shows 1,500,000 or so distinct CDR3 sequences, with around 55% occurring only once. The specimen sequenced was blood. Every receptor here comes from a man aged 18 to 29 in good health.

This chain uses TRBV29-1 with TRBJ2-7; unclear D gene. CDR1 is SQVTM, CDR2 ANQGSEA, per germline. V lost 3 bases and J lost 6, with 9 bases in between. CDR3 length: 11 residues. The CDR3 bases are TGCAGCGTTGACGCGGTGGGCGAGCAGTACTTC. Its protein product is CSVDAVGEQYF.

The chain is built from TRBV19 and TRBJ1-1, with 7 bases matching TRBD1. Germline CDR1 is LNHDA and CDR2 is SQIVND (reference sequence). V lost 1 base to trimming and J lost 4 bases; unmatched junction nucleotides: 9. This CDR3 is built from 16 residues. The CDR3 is CASSIGHTGEATEAFF. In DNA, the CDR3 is TGTGCCAGTAGTATAGGGCATACAGGGGAGGCCACTGAAGCTTTCTTT.

The CDR3 protein is CASSEYKDGLDGYTF. CDR3 DNA sequence: TGTGCCAGCAGTGAATATAAAGATGGTTTGGATGGCTACACCTTC. The chain combines TRBV25-1 with TRBJ1-2; the D is unclear. Germline CDR1 and CDR2: MGHDK and SYGVNS. The V and J ends lost 0 bases and 6 bases respectively, with 14 bases between them. The CDR3 runs 15 residues.

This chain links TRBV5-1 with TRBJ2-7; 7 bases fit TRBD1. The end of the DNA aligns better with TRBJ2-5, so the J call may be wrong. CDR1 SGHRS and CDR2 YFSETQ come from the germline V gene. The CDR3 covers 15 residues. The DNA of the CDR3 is TGCGCCAGCAGGGACCCACAGGGGTCTGAGGAGACCCAGTACTTC. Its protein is CASRDPQGSEETQYF.

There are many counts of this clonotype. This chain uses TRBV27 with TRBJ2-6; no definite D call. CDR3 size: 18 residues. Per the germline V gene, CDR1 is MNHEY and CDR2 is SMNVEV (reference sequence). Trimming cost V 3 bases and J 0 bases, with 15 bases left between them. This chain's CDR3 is CASSLPLGNISGANVLTF. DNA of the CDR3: TGTGCCAGCAGTTTGCCCCTAGGGAATATCTCTGGGGCCAACGTCCTGACTTTC.

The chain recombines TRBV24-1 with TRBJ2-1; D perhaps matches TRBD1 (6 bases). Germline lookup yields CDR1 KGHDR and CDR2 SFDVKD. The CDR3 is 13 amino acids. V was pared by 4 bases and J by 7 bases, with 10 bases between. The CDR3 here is CATSETGMNEQFF. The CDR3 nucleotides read TGTGCCACCAGTGAAACAGGGATGAATGAGCAGTTCTTC.

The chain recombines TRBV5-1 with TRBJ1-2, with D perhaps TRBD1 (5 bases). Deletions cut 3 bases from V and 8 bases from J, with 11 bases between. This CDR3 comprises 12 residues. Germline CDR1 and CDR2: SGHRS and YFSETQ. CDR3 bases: TGCGCCAGCAGCTCCTGGGGGGACGGCTACACCTTC. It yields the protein CASSSWGDGYTF.

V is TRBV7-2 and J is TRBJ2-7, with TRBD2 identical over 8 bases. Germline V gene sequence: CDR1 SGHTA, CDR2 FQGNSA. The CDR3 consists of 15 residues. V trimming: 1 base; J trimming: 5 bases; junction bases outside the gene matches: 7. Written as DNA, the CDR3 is TGTGCCAGCAGCTTAGTAAGGACTAGCAGGCACGAGCAGTACTTC. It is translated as CASSLVRTSRHEQYF.

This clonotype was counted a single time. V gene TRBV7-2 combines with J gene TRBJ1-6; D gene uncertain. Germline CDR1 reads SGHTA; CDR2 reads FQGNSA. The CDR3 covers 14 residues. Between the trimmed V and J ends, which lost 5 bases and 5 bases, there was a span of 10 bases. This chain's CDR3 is CASSTGPHNSPLHF. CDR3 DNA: TGTGCCAGCAGCACCGGGCCTCATAATTCACCCCTCCACTTT.

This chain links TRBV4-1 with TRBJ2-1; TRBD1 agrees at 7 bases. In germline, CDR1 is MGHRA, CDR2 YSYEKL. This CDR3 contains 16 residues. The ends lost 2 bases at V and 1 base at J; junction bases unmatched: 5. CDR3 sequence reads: CASSQRQGYSYNEQFF. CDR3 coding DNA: TGCGCCAGCAGCCAACGACAGGGTTATTCCTACAATGAGCAGTTCTTC.

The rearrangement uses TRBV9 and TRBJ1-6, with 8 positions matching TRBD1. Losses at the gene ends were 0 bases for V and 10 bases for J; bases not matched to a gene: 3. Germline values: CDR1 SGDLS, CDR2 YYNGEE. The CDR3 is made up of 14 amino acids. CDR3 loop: CASSVAGGGSPLHF. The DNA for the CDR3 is TGTGCCAGCAGCGTAGCAGGGGGCGGGTCACCCCTCCACTTT.

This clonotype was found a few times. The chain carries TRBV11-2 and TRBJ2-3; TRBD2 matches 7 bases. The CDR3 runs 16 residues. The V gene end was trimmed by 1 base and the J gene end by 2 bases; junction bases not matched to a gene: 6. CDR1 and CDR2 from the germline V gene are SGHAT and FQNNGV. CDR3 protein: CASSLGASGDTDTQYF. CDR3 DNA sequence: TGTGCCAGCAGCTTAGGGGCTAGCGGAGACACAGATACGCAGTATTTT.

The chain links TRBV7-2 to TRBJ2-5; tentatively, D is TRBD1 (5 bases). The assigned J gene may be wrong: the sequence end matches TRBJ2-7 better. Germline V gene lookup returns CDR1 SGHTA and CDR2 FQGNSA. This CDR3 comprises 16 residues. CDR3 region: CASSFQSAPWGHEQYF. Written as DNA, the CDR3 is TGTGCCAGCAGCTTCCAATCAGCCCCATGGGGCCACGAGCAGTACTTC.

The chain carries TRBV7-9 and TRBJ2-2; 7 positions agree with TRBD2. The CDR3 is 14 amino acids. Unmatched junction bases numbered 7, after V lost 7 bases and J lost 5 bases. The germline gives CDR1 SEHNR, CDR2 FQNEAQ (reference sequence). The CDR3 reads CASNPPGGTGELFF. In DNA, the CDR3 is TGTGCCAGCAACCCTCCGGGGGGTACCGGGGAGCTGTTTTTT.

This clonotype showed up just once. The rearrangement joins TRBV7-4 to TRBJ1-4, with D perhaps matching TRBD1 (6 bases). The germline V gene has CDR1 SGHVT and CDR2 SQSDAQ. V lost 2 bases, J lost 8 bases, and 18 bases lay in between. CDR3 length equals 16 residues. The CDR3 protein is CASSLSLTGLCEKLFF. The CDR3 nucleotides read TGTGCCAGCAGCTTATCTCTAACAGGGCTCTGCGAAAAACTGTTTTTT.

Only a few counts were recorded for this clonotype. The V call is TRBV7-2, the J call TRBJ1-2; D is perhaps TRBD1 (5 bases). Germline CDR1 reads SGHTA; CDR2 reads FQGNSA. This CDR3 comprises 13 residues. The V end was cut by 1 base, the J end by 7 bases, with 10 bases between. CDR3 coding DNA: TGTGCCAGCAGCTTAGGGGCAGGGCGTGGCTACACCTTC. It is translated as CASSLGAGRGYTF.

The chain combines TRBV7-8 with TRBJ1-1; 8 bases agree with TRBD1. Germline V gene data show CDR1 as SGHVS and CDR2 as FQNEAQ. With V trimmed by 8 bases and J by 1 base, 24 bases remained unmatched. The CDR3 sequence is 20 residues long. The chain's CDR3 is CASRSYIGQGFPDRNTEAFF. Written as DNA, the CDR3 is TGTGCCAGCCGCAGTTATATTGGACAGGGCTTTCCCGATAGGAACACTGAAGCTTTCTTT.

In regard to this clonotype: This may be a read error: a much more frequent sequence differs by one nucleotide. CDR3 loop: CASSRGTGLGSYEQYF. The CDR3, as DNA: TGTGCCAGCAGCCGAGGGACAGGGCTAGGCTCCTACGAGCAGTACTTC. The gene calls are TRBV3-1 and TRBJ2-7; 9 bases align to TRBD1. The CDR3 is made up of 16 amino acids. The ends lost 4 bases at V and 0 bases at J; junction bases unmatched: 7. Germline V gene sequence: CDR1 LGHDT, CDR2 YNNKEL (reference sequence).

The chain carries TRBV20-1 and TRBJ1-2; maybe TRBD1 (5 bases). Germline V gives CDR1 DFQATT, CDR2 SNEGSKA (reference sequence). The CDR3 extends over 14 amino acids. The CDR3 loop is CSDPLKGLNYGYTF. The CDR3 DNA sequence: TGCAGCGATCCCCTGAAGGGGTTAAACTATGGCTACACCTTC.

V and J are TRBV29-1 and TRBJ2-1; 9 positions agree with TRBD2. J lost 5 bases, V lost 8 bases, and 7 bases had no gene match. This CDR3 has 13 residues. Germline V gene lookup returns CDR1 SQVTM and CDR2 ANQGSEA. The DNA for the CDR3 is TGCAGCTCAACCGGACTAGCGAACAATGAGCAGTTCTTC. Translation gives CSSTGLANNEQFF.

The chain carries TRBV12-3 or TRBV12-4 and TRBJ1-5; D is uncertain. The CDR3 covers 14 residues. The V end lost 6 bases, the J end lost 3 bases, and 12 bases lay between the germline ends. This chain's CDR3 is CASSHRAVNQPQHF. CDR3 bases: TGTGCCAGCAGCCACCGGGCAGTCAATCAGCCCCAGCATTTT.

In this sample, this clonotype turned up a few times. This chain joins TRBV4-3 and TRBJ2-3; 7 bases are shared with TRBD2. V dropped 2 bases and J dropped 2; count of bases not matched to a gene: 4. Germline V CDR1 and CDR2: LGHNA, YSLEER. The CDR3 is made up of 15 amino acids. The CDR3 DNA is TGCGCCAGCAGCCAATTCGGGGGGAACACAGATACGCAGTATTTT. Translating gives CASSQFGGNTDTQYF.

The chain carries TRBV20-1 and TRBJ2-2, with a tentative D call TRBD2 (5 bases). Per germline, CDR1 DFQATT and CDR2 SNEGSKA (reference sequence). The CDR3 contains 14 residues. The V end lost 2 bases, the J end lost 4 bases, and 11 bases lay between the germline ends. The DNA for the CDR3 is TGCAGTGCTAGAACCCGGACTCGCACCGGGGAGCTGTTTTTT. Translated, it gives CSARTRTRTGELFF.

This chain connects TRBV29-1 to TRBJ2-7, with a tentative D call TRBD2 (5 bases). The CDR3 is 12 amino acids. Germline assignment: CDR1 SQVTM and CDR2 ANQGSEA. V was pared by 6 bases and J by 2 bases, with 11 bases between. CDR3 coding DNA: TGCAGCGTGAGCCGGGATGCCTACGAGCAGTACTTC. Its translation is CSVSRDAYEQYF.

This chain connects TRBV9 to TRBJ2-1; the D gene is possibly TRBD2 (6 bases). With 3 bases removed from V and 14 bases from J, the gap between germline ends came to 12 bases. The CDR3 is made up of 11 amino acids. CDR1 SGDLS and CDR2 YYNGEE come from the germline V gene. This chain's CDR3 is CASSGPGLEFF. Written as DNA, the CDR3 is TGTGCCAGCAGCGGACCGGGACTGGAGTTCTTC.

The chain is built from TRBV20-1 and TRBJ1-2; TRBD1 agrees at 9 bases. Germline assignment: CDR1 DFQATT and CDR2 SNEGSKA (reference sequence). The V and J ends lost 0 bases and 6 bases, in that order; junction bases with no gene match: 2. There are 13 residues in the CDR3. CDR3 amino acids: CSARETGGDGYTF. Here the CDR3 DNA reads TGCAGTGCTAGAGAGACAGGGGGGGATGGCTACACCTTC.

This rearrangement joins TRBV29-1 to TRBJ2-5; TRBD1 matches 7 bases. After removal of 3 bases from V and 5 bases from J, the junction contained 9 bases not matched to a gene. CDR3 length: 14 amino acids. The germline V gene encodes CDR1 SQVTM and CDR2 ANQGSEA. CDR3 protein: CSVETGIGVETQYF. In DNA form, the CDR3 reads TGCAGCGTTGAGACAGGGATCGGCGTGGAGACCCAGTACTTC.

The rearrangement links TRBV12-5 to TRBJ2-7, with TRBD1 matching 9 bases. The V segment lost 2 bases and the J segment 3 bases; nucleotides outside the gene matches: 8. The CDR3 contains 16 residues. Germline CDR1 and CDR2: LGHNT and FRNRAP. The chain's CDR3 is CASGLPPGTGIYEQYF. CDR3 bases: TGTGCTAGTGGTTTGCCCCCCGGGACAGGGATCTACGAGCAGTACTTC. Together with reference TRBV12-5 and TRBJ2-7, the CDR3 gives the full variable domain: DARVTQTPRHKVTEMGQEVTMRCQPILGHNTVFWYRQTMMQGLELLAYFRNRAPLDDSGMPKDRFSAEMPDATLATLKIQPSEPRDSAVYFCASGLPPGTGIYEQYFGPGTRLTVT.

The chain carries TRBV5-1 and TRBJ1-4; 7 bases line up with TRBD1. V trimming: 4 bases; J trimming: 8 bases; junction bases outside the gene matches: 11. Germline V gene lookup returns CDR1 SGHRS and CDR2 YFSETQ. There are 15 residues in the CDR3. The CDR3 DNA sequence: TGCGCCAGCAGCCCGTCGACAGGGAATGGGGAAAAACTGTTTTTT. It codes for CASSPSTGNGEKLFF.